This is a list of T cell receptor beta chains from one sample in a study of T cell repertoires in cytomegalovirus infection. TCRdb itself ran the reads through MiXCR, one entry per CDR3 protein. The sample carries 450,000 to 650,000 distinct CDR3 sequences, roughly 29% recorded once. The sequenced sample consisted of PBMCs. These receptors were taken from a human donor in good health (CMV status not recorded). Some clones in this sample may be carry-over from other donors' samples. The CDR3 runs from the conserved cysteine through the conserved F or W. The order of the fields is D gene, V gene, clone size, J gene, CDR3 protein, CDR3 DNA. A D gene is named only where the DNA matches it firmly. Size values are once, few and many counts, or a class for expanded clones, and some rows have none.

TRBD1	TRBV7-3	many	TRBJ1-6	CASSFAGQGNSPLHF	TGTGCCAGCAGCTTTGCAGGACAGGGCAATTCACCCCTCCACTTT
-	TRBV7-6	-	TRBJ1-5	CASTKSNSNQLQHF	TGTGCCAGCACCAAGTCAAATAGCAATCAGCTCCAGCATTTT
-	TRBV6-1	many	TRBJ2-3	CASSPTRGTDTQYF	TGTGCCAGCAGTCCCACCCGGGGCACAGATACGCAGTATTTT
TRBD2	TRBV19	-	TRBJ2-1	CAIAASGPSYNEQFF	TGTGCCATTGCGGCTAGCGGACCCTCCTACAATGAGCAGTTCTTC
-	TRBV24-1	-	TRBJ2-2	CATSDFGRTLLNTGELFF	TGTGCCACCAGTGATTTTGGACGGACCCTCTTGAACACCGGGGAGCTGTTTTTT
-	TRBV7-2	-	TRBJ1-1	CASSFEGGGTEAFF	TGTGCCAGCAGCTTCGAGGGGGGGGGCACTGAAGCTTTCTTT
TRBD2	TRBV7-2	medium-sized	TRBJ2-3	CASSLDRGVDTQYF	TGTGCCAGCAGCTTAGATCGGGGGGTGGATACGCAGTATTTT
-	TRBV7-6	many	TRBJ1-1	CASSGAVNTEAFF	TGTGCCAGCAGCGGAGCGGTGAACACTGAAGCTTTCTTT
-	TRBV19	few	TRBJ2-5	CASSIEETQYF	TGTGCCAGTAGTATAGAAGAGACCCAGTACTTC
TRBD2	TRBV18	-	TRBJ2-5	CASSPPGLAETQYF	TGTGCCAGCTCACCACCCGGACTAGCGGAGACCCAGTACTTC
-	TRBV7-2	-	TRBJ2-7	CASSLRLYEQYF	TGTGCCAGCAGCCTACGTCTTTACGAGCAGTACTTC
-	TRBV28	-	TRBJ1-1	CASSLFRGRGTEAFF	TGTGCCAGCAGTTTATTTCGGGGACGGGGCACTGAAGCTTTCTTT
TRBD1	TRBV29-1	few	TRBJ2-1	CSVLSGTGPNEQFF	TGCAGCGTTCTCTCTGGGACAGGGCCCAATGAGCAGTTCTTC
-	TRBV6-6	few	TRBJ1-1	CASRPVESLGTEAFF	TGTGCCAGCAGACCTGTGGAGAGCCTCGGCACTGAAGCTTTCTTT
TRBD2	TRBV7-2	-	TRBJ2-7	CASSFKASGTLYEQYF	TGTGCCAGCAGCTTCAAGGCTAGCGGGACCCTCTACGAGCAGTACTTC
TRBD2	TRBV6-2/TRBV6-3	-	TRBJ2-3	CASSYPILAGITDTQYF	TGTGCCAGCAGTTACCCCATCCTAGCGGGAATCACGGATACGCAGTATTTT
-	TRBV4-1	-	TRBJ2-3	CASSQDSRGASDTQYF	TGCGCCAGCAGCCAAGATTCAAGGGGCGCATCAGATACGCAGTATTTT
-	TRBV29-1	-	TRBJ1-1	CSVAPDSHLNTEAFF	TGCAGCGTGGCCCCTGACAGCCACTTGAACACTGAAGCTTTCTTT
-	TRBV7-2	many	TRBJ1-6	CASSSRSSYNSPLHF	TGTGCCAGCAGCTCACGGAGCTCCTATAATTCACCCCTCCACTTT
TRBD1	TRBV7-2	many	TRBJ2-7	CASSLMGAGGDYEQYF	TGTGCCAGCAGCTTAATGGGTGCAGGGGGAGACTACGAGCAGTACTTC
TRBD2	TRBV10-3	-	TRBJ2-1	CAISFPGLGNNEQFF	TGTGCCATCAGTTTCCCGGGACTAGGCAACAATGAGCAGTTCTTC
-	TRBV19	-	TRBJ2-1	CASRGASYNEQFF	TGTGCCAGTAGAGGAGCTAGTTACAATGAGCAGTTCTTC
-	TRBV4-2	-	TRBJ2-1	CASSHPLGDEQFF	TGTGCCAGCAGCCATCCACTGGGGGATGAGCAGTTCTTC
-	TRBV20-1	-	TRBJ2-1	CSASSWGHVF	TGCAGTGCTAGTAGCTGGGGTCACGTCTTC
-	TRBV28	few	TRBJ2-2	CASSPQGGGELFF	TGTGCCAGCAGTCCACAGGGTGGCGGGGAGCTGTTTTTT
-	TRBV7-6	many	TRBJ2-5	CASSLNSETQYF	TGTGCCAGCAGCCTAAATTCGGAGACCCAGTACTTC
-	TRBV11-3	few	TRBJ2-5	CASSRGGDSPFETQYF	TGTGCCAGCAGCCGAGGCGGGGACAGTCCCTTCGAGACCCAGTACTTC
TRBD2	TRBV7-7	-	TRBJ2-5	CASSAGREETQYF	TGTGCTAGCAGCGCTGGGAGGGAAGAGACCCAGTACTTC
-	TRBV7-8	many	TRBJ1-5	CASSSNWRQPQHF	TGTGCCAGCAGCTCGAATTGGAGGCAGCCCCAGCATTTT
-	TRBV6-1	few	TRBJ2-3	CASELAASTDTQYF	TGTGCCAGCGAATTAGCGGCGAGCACAGATACGCAGTATTTT
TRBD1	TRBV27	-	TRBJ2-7	CASRHRTGDKYEQYF	TGTGCCAGCAGGCACCGGACAGGGGACAAGTACGAGCAGTACTTC
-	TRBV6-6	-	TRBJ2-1	CASNPLLLAPSYNEQFF	TGTGCCAGCAACCCACTCCTGCTAGCGCCCTCCTACAATGAGCAGTTCTTC
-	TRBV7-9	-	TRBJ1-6	CASGRAGVDSPLHF	TGTGCCAGCGGGCGTGCAGGGGTAGATTCACCCCTCCACTTT